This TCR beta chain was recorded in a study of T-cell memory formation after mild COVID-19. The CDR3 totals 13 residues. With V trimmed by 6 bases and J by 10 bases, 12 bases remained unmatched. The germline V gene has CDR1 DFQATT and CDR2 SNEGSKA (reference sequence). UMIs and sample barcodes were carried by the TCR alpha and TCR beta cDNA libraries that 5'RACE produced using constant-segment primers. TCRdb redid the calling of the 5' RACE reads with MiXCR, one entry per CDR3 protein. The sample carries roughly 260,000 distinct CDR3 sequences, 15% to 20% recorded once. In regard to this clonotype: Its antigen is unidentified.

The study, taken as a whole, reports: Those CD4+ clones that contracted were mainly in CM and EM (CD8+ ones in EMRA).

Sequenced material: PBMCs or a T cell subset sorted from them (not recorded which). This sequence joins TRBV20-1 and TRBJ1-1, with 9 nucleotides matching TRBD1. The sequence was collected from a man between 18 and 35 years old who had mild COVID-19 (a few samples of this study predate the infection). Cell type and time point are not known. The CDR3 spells CSASLQGARAAFF. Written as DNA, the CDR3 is TGCAGTGCAAGCCTACAGGGGGCTAGGGCAGCTTTCTTT.